A single sample is the source of the 17 T cell receptor beta chains below, sequenced in a study of blood T cell repertoires in COVID-19. Sequencing used immunoSEQ multiplex PCR; TCRdb keeps in-frame clones, though not all of them. This sample has about 200,000 clones, with more than 85% found just once. Source material: peripheral blood. The receptors here all came from a man in his sixties with COVID-19, enrolled during active disease.

The chain combines TRBV19 with TRBJ1-4, with 7 bases matching TRBD1. V dropped 1 base and J dropped 4; count of bases not matched to a gene: 6. The V gene's germline CDR1 is LNHDA and CDR2 SQIVND (reference sequence). This CDR3 has 16 residues. DNA of the CDR3: TGTGCCAGTAGTATAGCTACAGGGGCCATTAATGAAAAACTGTTTTTT. Its protein is CASSIATGAINEKLFF.

The CDR3 DNA reads as TGTGCCAGCAGCGTAGAGGCTAGCGGGCGCACAGATACGCAGTATTTT. As protein: CASSVEASGRTDTQYF. The chain uses TRBV9 and TRBJ2-3; TRBD2 matches at 8 bases. Germline CDR1 and CDR2: SGDLS and YYNGEE. This CDR3 has 16 amino acids. J was trimmed by 1 base and V by 0 bases; bases with no gene match: 4.

V usage is TRBV11-2 and J usage is TRBJ2-1, with TRBD2 matching 15 bases. The CDR3 contains 18 residues. Germline V CDR1 and CDR2: SGHAT, FQNNGV. V lost 1 base and J lost 7; bases outside the gene matches: 8. The CDR3 bases are TGTGCCAGCAGCTTAGTCAGGACTAGCGGGGGGGCTAGGAATGAGCAGTTCTTC. It translates to CASSLVRTSGGARNEQFF.

The chain recombines TRBV19 with TRBJ1-3; maybe TRBD1 (6 bases). The V gene's germline CDR1 is LNHDA and CDR2 SQIVND (reference sequence). The CDR3 is 15 residues long. Trimming shortened V by 5 bases and J by 2 bases, and 13 bases separated the two germline ends. CDR3 coding DNA: TGTGCCAGTAGTCCACTCCAGGGGACTGGAAACACCATATATTTT. Amino acids: CASSPLQGTGNTIYF.

This clone was seen once. The rearrangement joins TRBV21-1 to TRBJ2-1; the table's D call, TRBD2, was not checked against the DNA. TRBV21-1 is a listed pseudogene. This CDR3 region has 17 residues. The CDR3 DNA reads as TGTGCCAGCAGCGCAATTCCGACTAGCGGGAGACTCAATGAGCAGTTCTTC. It translates to CASSAIPTSGRLNEQFF.

This chain connects TRBV3-1 (or the pseudogene TRBV3-2) to TRBJ2-5, with 11 nucleotides matching TRBD1. After removal of 4 bases from V and 4 bases from J, the junction contained 8 bases not matched to a gene. CDR1 and CDR2 from the germline V gene are LGHDT and YNNKEL (reference sequence). CDR3 length equals 16 residues. This CDR3 is CASSPWTGGLVETQYF. CDR3 DNA: TGTGCCAGCAGCCCGTGGACAGGGGGCTTGGTAGAGACCCAGTACTTC.

The V call is TRBV6-6, the J call TRBJ1-3; TRBD1 matches 7 bases. J lost 0 bases, V lost 5 bases, and 1 base had no gene match. The CDR3 consists of 14 residues. The germline gives CDR1 MNHNY, CDR2 SVGAGI (reference sequence). CDR3 DNA: TGTGCCAGCAGTGGGGACAGCTCTGGAAACACCATATATTTT. It yields the protein CASSGDSSGNTIYF.

The V call is TRBV7-3, the J call TRBJ2-2, with 9 bases fitting TRBD2. The CDR3 loop spans 18 amino acids. Germline CDR1 is SGHTA and CDR2 is FQGTGA. V shed 5 bases and J 4 bases; nucleotides not matched to a gene: 14. In nucleotides, the CDR3 is TGTGCCAGCAGCCGGAAAAAGATAGCGGGAGTAGGCACCGGGGAGCTGTTTTTT. Translated: CASSRKKIAGVGTGELFF.

This sequence joins TRBV18 and TRBJ2-1, with TRBD2 matching over 7 bases. The CDR3 has 14 amino acids. Trimming removed 3 bases from V and 9 bases from J; junction bases left unmatched: 8. The germline CDR1 and CDR2 sequences are KGHSH and LQKENI. In DNA form, the CDR3 reads TGTGCCAGCTCACCTCAGCGGGATATAAGTGAGCAGTTCTTC. Protein: CASSPQRDISEQFF.

Comment on this clone: This CDR3 is also generated by other DNA sequences in the sample. J is TRBJ1-2 and V is TRBV3-1 (or the pseudogene TRBV3-2); D uncertain. CDR3 size: 12 residues. Germline CDR1 LGHDT, CDR2 YNNKEL (reference sequence). Trimming took off 4 bases at V and 4 bases at J, with 7 bases between the two ends. CDR3 sequence reads: CASSPPGYGYTF. The DNA of the CDR3 is TGTGCCAGCAGCCCCCCAGGCTATGGCTACACCTTC.

The chain joins TRBV15 to TRBJ2-7; 7 bases map to TRBD1. Germline loops: CDR1 LNHNV, CDR2 YYDKDF (reference sequence). The CDR3 is 13 amino acids. V lost 8 bases to trimming and J lost 2 bases; unmatched junction nucleotides: 6. The CDR3 sequence: CATRDRPAYEQYF. DNA of the CDR3: TGTGCCACCCGGGACAGACCGGCCTACGAGCAGTACTTC.

There are a few counts of this clone. The chain is built from TRBV10-3 and TRBJ2-1, with a weak D call TRBD2 (6 bases). The CDR3 sequence is 14 residues long. The V end was cut by 6 bases, the J end by 0 bases, with 9 bases between. CDR1 ENHRY and CDR2 SYGVKD come from the germline V gene. The CDR3, as DNA: TGTGCCATCAGGTCGGGGGACTCCTACAATGAGCAGTTCTTC. It translates to CAIRSGDSYNEQFF.

The rearrangement joins TRBV7-2 to TRBJ2-7, with 8 positions matching TRBD1. The CDR3 is 14 residues long. Germline V gene sequence: CDR1 SGHTA, CDR2 FQGNSA. With V trimmed by 5 bases and J by 0 bases, 3 bases remained unmatched. In nucleotides, the CDR3 is TGTGCCAGCAGCAAGGGACAGGTCTCCTACGAGCAGTACTTC. Its protein is CASSKGQVSYEQYF. The entire variable domain, with the rest obtained from reference TRBV7-2 and TRBJ2-7, is as follows: GAGVSQSPSNKVTEKGKDVELRCDPISGHTALYWYRQSLGQGLEFLIYFQGNSAPDKSGLPSDRFSAERTGGSVSTLTIQRTQQEDSAVYLCASSKGQVSYEQYFGPGTRLTVT.

This CDR3 reads CASRAKQGAGGYTF. DNA for the CDR3: TGTGCCAGCAGAGCAAAACAGGGGGCGGGTGGCTACACCTTC. This chain uses TRBV6-5 with TRBJ1-2; 9 nucleotides agree with TRBD1. CDR3 length: 14 amino acids. The germline V gene encodes CDR1 MNHEY and CDR2 SVGAGI. V shed 6 bases, J shed 7 bases, and the junction held 9 bases outside the gene matches.

The chain carries TRBV10-2 and TRBJ2-7, with 7 bases identical to TRBD2. The CDR3 runs 15 residues. The V segment lost 2 bases and the J segment 1 base; nucleotides outside the gene matches: 5. The germline gives CDR1 WSHSY, CDR2 SAAADI. The CDR3 region has the DNA TGCGCCAGCAGTGAGAATGCGGGAGAGTCCTACGAGCAGTACTTC. Its translation is CASSENAGESYEQYF.

The V call is TRBV6-5, the J call TRBJ2-7; 10 bases match TRBD1. Germline V gene data show CDR1 as MNHEY and CDR2 as SVGAGI. This CDR3 has 15 amino acids. V shed 4 bases, J shed 3 bases, and the junction held 6 bases outside the gene matches. DNA for the CDR3: TGTGCCAGCAGTTCCGCCGACAGGGGGCTCTACGAGCAGTACTTC. Translating gives CASSSADRGLYEQYF.

This clone was picked up one time. The chain combines TRBV18 with TRBJ2-2, with D uncertain. V dropped 3 bases and J dropped 0 bases, with 8 bases sitting between them. CDR1 and CDR2 (germline): KGHSH, LQKENI. The CDR3 extends over 15 amino acids. The CDR3 nucleotides read TGTGCCAGCTCACCGGTGGCAGCGAACACCGGGGAGCTGTTTTTT. Amino acids: CASSPVAANTGELFF.